This TCR beta chain was sequenced during a study of cytomegalovirus exposure and HLA in healthy donors (dated by TCRdb to about 2017). In terms of the full investigation: According to a later analysis, the 110 or so validation repertoires were produced on the same platform as the 700 or so repertoires of the first cohort. The aim of the study was to test whether cataloging public T cell receptors could identify signatures of past pathogen exposure. A separate validation cohort of 90 to 150 different subjects was used in addition to the approximately 670-subject first cohort. To predict cytomegalovirus infection status, the study combined high-throughput TCR immunosequencing, statistical association of individual TCRs with disease status, and machine learning. The research as a whole found: According to the authors, the approach could potentially be generalized to other disease states and immunological phenotypes. Most TCR sequences were observed very rarely across donors, whereas some public TCRs were present in many individuals. The study gave a list of some 150 TCR beta chains associated with cytomegalovirus. In vitro tests confirmed that three of the cytomegalovirus-associated TCR beta chains recognize cytomegalovirus antigens. Cytomegalovirus status was reported to be diagnosed by the classifier with high specificity and sensitivity in both the original and validation cohorts. Subsequent analysis determined that TCRs grouped into clusters in the first cohort also showed a tendency toward co-occurrence across the 130 or so validation repertoires, and approximately 94% of cluster scores exceeded 0. All 120 repertoires were used to score co-occurrence in the validation cohort in a later analysis, because that analysis had no HLA typing for the cohort.

Trimmed from V: 3 bases; trimmed from J: 5 bases; junction bases lacking a gene match: 7. According to the germline V gene (reference sequence), CDR1 reads LNHDA and CDR2 reads SQIVND. There are 15 amino acids in the CDR3, from cysteine to phenylalanine inclusive. CDR3 DNA is the only sequence kept; it has 45 bases, read in frame from the first base. Separate from the roughly 650-subject first cohort, the validation cohort of some 130 subjects was the group to which the donors belonged. Libraries came from the immunoSEQ multiplex PCR assay. The original methods were these. A statistical classification framework was built to diagnose cytomegalovirus status from the catalog of TCR beta chain sequences. The immuneACCESS repertoire file appears here via TCRdb, limited to in-frame rearrangements. These files lack a portion of the clones; in checked studies, under half of the deficit traces to unresolved V genes, and the cause of the others is not known. V and J calls and clone size are given by that table; D and trimming were obtained from the DNA. Present in this sample are 45,000 to 70,000 clones, more than 90% of which were seen just once. Of the sample, 0.8% to 1.2% is held by the ten largest clones.

Turning to this clone: Its target antigen remains unknown. Qualities for individual bases were not recorded, and no much larger clone is one base off.

The sequenced material came from PBMCs. The sequence came from a man younger than 35 in good health and CMV-seronegative. The chain uses TRBV19 and TRBJ2-5, and 9 bases in between align with TRBD1. The CDR3 protein: CASSIRDRAFETQYF. The DNA sequence is as follows: TGTGCCAGTAGTATCCGGGACAGGGCTTTTGAGACCCAGTACTTC.